The rows below give T cell receptor beta chains drawn from one sample of a study of response to subunit inactivated influenza vaccine. TCRdb independently ran MiXCR on the RT-PCR reads; one entry per CDR3 protein. This table holds about 530,000 distinct CDR3 sequences, approximately 12% found once. The material sequenced was PBMCs from blood, taken on the day of vaccination. Source of these receptors: a man between 45 and 60 years old who received an inactivated influenza vaccine. CDR3s include the opening cysteine and the closing phenylalanine or tryptophan. The D gene is left open where the match is weak. Size is omitted from some rows. Given values are once, few, many or a class for expanded clones.

v_call: TRBV28; j_call: TRBJ1-1; clone_size: few; d_call: -; cdr3_length: 16; cdr3_aa: CASSWEYRSSNTEAFF; cdr3_nt: TGTGCCAGCAGTTGGGAATACAGGTCCTCCAACACTGAAGCTTTCTTT
v_call: TRBV19; j_call: TRBJ2-1; clone_size: many; d_call: TRBD2; cdr3_length: 16; cdr3_aa: CASSIVGGSSHNEQFF; cdr3_nt: TGTGCCAGTAGTATAGTCGGCGGGAGTTCCCACAATGAGCAGTTCTTC
v_call: TRBV7-8; j_call: TRBJ2-2; clone_size: -; d_call: -; cdr3_length: 15; cdr3_aa: CASSLQGVRTGELFF; cdr3_nt: TGTGCCAGCAGCCTACAGGGAGTACGGACCGGGGAGCTGTTTTTT
v_call: TRBV27; j_call: TRBJ2-1; clone_size: -; d_call: TRBD2; cdr3_length: 15; cdr3_aa: CASSLLAGVVDEQFF; cdr3_nt: TGTGCCAGCAGTTTACTAGCGGGAGTTGTCGATGAGCAGTTCTTC
v_call: TRBV30; j_call: TRBJ1-2; clone_size: few; d_call: -; cdr3_length: 18; cdr3_aa: CAWSAVTGTNLHNYGYTF; cdr3_nt: TGTGCCTGGAGTGCCGTAACAGGGACCAACCTCCACAACTATGGCTACACCTTC
v_call: TRBV23-1; j_call: TRBJ2-5; clone_size: few; d_call: -; cdr3_length: 16; cdr3_aa: CASSQSTLTVKETQYF; cdr3_nt: TGCGCCAGCAGTCAATCGACCCTGACAGTTAAAGAGACCCAGTACTTC
v_call: TRBV29-1; j_call: TRBJ2-2; clone_size: many; d_call: -; cdr3_length: 13; cdr3_aa: CSVMDRNTGELFF; cdr3_nt: TGCAGCGTTATGGACAGGAACACCGGGGAGCTGTTTTTT
v_call: TRBV12-3/TRBV12-4; j_call: TRBJ2-7; clone_size: few; d_call: -; cdr3_length: 13; cdr3_aa: CASSLFLSGEQYF; cdr3_nt: TGTGCCAGCAGTTTATTCCTTTCCGGGGAGCAGTACTTC
v_call: TRBV12-3/TRBV12-4; j_call: TRBJ2-5; clone_size: -; d_call: -; cdr3_length: 13; cdr3_aa: CASTSSSRETQYF; cdr3_nt: TGTGCCAGCACCTCTTCCTCACGGGAGACCCAGTACTTC
v_call: TRBV12-3/TRBV12-4; j_call: TRBJ2-1; clone_size: -; d_call: TRBD2; cdr3_length: 15; cdr3_aa: CASTGGSGRALEQFF; cdr3_nt: TGTGCCAGCACAGGGGGGAGCGGGAGGGCCCTTGAGCAGTTCTTC
v_call: TRBV20-1; j_call: TRBJ2-3; clone_size: -; d_call: -; cdr3_length: 12; cdr3_aa: CSARPDTDTQYF; cdr3_nt: TGCAGTGCTAGACCAGACACAGATACGCAGTATTTT
v_call: TRBV6-1; j_call: TRBJ2-1; clone_size: -; d_call: -; cdr3_length: 15; cdr3_aa: CASSHTGGQGNEQFF; cdr3_nt: TGTGCCAGCAGTCATACGGGCGGGCAGGGCAATGAGCAGTTCTTC
v_call: TRBV20-1; j_call: TRBJ2-7; clone_size: -; d_call: -; cdr3_length: 15; cdr3_aa: CSASDVTVPNYEQYF; cdr3_nt: TGCAGTGCTAGTGATGTAACAGTACCAAACTACGAGCAGTACTTC
v_call: TRBV3-1; j_call: TRBJ1-6; clone_size: -; d_call: -; cdr3_length: 13; cdr3_aa: CASSGRSNSPLHF; cdr3_nt: TGTGCCAGCTCAGGCAGAAGCAATTCACCCCTCCACTTT
v_call: TRBV5-6; j_call: TRBJ2-7; clone_size: many; d_call: TRBD1; cdr3_length: 16; cdr3_aa: CASSLYPGQGSYEQYF; cdr3_nt: TGTGCCAGCAGCTTGTACCCGGGACAGGGGTCCTACGAGCAGTACTTC
v_call: TRBV7-2; j_call: TRBJ2-1; clone_size: -; d_call: TRBD2; cdr3_length: 17; cdr3_aa: CASSPRGAGAERNEQFF; cdr3_nt: TGTGCCAGCAGCCCTCGGGGCGCGGGAGCGGAAAGAAATGAGCAGTTCTTC
v_call: TRBV28; j_call: TRBJ2-7; clone_size: few; d_call: -; cdr3_length: 11; cdr3_aa: CASTSKREQYF; cdr3_nt: TGTGCCAGCACCAGTAAGAGGGAGCAGTACTTC
v_call: TRBV4-3; j_call: TRBJ2-7; clone_size: -; d_call: TRBD2; cdr3_length: 15; cdr3_aa: CASSQDRAGFFEQYF; cdr3_nt: TGCGCCAGCAGCCAAGATAGAGCGGGATTTTTCGAGCAGTACTTC
v_call: TRBV7-2; j_call: TRBJ2-1; clone_size: -; d_call: -; cdr3_length: 15; cdr3_aa: CASSFTGFSYNEQFF; cdr3_nt: TGTGCCAGCAGCTTCACAGGGTTTTCCTACAATGAGCAGTTCTTC
v_call: TRBV11-2; j_call: TRBJ2-2; clone_size: -; d_call: -; cdr3_length: 14; cdr3_aa: CASSLTLRTGELFF; cdr3_nt: TGTGCCAGCAGCTTAACACTCCGGACCGGGGAGCTGTTTTTT
v_call: TRBV10-2; j_call: TRBJ1-6; clone_size: few; d_call: -; cdr3_length: 14; cdr3_aa: CASSSQGQGSPLHF; cdr3_nt: TGCGCCAGCAGCTCACAGGGTCAGGGCTCACCCCTCCACTTT
v_call: TRBV5-1; j_call: TRBJ2-1; clone_size: few; d_call: -; cdr3_length: 15; cdr3_aa: CASSLAIRGPSEQFF; cdr3_nt: TGCGCCAGCAGCTTGGCTATTCGGGGGCCTAGTGAGCAGTTCTTC
v_call: TRBV9; j_call: TRBJ2-2; clone_size: few; d_call: -; cdr3_length: 18; cdr3_aa: CASSAQATGVRNTGELFF; cdr3_nt: TGTGCCAGCAGCGCCCAAGCGACGGGGGTTCGGAACACCGGGGAGCTGTTTTTT
v_call: TRBV20-1; j_call: TRBJ2-5; clone_size: few; d_call: TRBD2; cdr3_length: 14; cdr3_aa: CSAKGGGAAETQYF; cdr3_nt: TGCAGTGCTAAAGGCGGGGGGGCCGCAGAGACCCAGTACTTC
v_call: TRBV7-9; j_call: TRBJ2-2; clone_size: -; d_call: -; cdr3_length: 15; cdr3_aa: CASSLFTGNTGELFF; cdr3_nt: TGTGCCAGCAGCTTATTCACAGGAAACACCGGGGAGCTGTTTTTT
v_call: TRBV27; j_call: TRBJ2-5; clone_size: few; d_call: TRBD1; cdr3_length: 16; cdr3_aa: CASSFFPGQGAETQYF; cdr3_nt: TGTGCCAGCAGTTTCTTTCCGGGACAGGGGGCGGAGACCCAGTACTTC
v_call: TRBV5-1; j_call: TRBJ2-2; clone_size: few; d_call: -; cdr3_length: 13; cdr3_aa: CASSPYQPGELFF; cdr3_nt: TGCGCCAGCAGCCCCTATCAGCCCGGGGAGCTGTTTTTT
v_call: TRBV10-3; j_call: TRBJ1-2; clone_size: few; d_call: TRBD1; cdr3_length: 16; cdr3_aa: CAISTPVGDSNYGYTF; cdr3_nt: TGTGCCATCAGTACCCCAGTGGGGGACAGTAACTATGGCTACACCTTC
v_call: TRBV12-3/TRBV12-4; j_call: TRBJ1-5; clone_size: many; d_call: -; cdr3_length: 15; cdr3_aa: CASSSPTISNQPQHF; cdr3_nt: TGTGCCAGCAGTTCCCCGACAATCAGCAATCAGCCCCAGCATTTT
v_call: TRBV7-2; j_call: TRBJ2-5; clone_size: -; d_call: TRBD2; cdr3_length: 17; cdr3_aa: CASSPGTSGVYQETQYF; cdr3_nt: TGTGCCAGCAGCCCCGGGACTAGCGGGGTTTACCAAGAGACCCAGTACTTC
v_call: TRBV7-2; j_call: TRBJ2-5; clone_size: -; d_call: TRBD1; cdr3_length: 15; cdr3_aa: CASSLDRGIGETQYF; cdr3_nt: TGTGCCAGCAGCTTGGACAGGGGGATTGGGGAGACCCAGTACTTC
v_call: TRBV27; j_call: TRBJ2-7; clone_size: few; d_call: -; cdr3_length: 14; cdr3_aa: CASSFSTAGAEQYF; cdr3_nt: TGTGCCAGCAGCTTCTCAACAGCCGGAGCCGAGCAGTACTTC
v_call: TRBV20-1; j_call: TRBJ2-1; clone_size: many; d_call: TRBD2; cdr3_length: 16; cdr3_aa: CSAPTGGGFSYNEQFF; cdr3_nt: TGCAGTGCCCCAACAGGCGGGGGTTTCTCCTACAATGAGCAGTTCTTC
v_call: TRBV6-1; j_call: TRBJ2-5; clone_size: few; d_call: -; cdr3_length: 11; cdr3_aa: CASSEGLAQYF; cdr3_nt: TGTGCCAGCAGTGAGGGGCTGGCCCAGTACTTC
v_call: TRBV4-3; j_call: TRBJ1-1; clone_size: -; d_call: -; cdr3_length: 14; cdr3_aa: CASSQVRGATEAFF; cdr3_nt: TGCGCCAGCAGCCAAGTTCGTGGGGCCACTGAAGCTTTCTTT
v_call: TRBV11-2; j_call: TRBJ2-5; clone_size: -; d_call: TRBD2; cdr3_length: 16; cdr3_aa: CASSISGTSGFETQYF; cdr3_nt: TGTGCCAGCAGCATTTCCGGGACTAGCGGGTTTGAGACCCAGTACTTC
v_call: TRBV20-1; j_call: TRBJ2-7; clone_size: -; d_call: -; cdr3_length: 12; cdr3_aa: CSAWGYYYEQYF; cdr3_nt: TGCAGTGCTTGGGGGTACTACTACGAGCAGTACTTC
v_call: TRBV12-3/TRBV12-4; j_call: TRBJ1-1; clone_size: -; d_call: TRBD1; cdr3_length: 12; cdr3_aa: CASGSGGPEAFF; cdr3_nt: TGTGCCAGCGGATCAGGGGGTCCTGAAGCTTTCTTT